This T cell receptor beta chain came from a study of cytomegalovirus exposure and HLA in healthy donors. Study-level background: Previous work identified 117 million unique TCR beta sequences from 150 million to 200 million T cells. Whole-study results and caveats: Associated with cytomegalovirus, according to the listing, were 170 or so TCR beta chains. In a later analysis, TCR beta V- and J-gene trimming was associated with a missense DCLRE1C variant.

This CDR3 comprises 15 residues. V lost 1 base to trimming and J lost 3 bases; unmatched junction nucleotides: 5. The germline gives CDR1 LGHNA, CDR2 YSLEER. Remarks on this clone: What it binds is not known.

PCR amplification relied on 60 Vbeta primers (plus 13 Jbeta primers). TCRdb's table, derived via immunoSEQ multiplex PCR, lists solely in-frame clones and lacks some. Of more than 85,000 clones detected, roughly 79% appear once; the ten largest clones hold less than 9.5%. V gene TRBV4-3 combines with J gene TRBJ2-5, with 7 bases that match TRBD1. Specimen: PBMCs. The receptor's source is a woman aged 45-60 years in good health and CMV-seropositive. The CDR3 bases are TGCGCCAGCAGCCAAGGAACAGGGGTTGAAGAGACCCAGTACTTC. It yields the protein CASSQGTGVEETQYF.